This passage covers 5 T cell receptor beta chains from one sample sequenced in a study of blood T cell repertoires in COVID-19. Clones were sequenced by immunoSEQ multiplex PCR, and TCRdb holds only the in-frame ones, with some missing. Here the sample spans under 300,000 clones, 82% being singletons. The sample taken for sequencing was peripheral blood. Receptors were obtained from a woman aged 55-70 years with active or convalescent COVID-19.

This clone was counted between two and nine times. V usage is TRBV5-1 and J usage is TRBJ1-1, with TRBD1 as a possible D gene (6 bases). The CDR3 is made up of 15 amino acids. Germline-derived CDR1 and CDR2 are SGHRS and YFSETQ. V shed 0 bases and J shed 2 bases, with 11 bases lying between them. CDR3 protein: CASSLDRAYNTEAFF. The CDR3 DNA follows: TGCGCCAGCAGCTTGGACAGGGCGTATAACACTGAAGCTTTCTTT.

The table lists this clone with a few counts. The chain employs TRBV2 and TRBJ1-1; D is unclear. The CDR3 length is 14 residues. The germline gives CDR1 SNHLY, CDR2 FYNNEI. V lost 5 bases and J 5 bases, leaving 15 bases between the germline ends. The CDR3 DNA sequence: TGTGCCAGCAGTCCCTACTTGGAGGGAACTGAAGCTTTCTTT. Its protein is CASSPYLEGTEAFF.

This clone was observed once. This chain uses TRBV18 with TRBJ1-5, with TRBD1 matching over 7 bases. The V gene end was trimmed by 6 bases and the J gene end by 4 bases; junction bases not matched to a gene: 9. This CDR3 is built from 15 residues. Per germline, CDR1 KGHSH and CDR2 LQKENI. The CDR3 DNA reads TGTGCCAGCTCGCAGGGACAGCCCGTGAATCAGCCCCAGCATTTT. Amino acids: CASSQGQPVNQPQHF.

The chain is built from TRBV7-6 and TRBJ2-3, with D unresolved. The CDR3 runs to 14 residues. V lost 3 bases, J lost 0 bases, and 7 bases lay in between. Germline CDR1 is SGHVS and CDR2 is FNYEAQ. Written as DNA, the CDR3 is TGTGCCAGCAGCTTTGGGCAGAGCACAGATACGCAGTATTTT. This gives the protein CASSFGQSTDTQYF.

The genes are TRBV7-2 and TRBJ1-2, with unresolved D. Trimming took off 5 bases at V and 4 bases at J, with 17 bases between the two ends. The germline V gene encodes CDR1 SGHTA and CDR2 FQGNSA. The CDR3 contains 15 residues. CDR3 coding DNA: TGTGCCAGCAGCCCGGGAGCTCCCGTGGGCTATGGCTACACCTTC. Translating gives CASSPGAPVGYGYTF. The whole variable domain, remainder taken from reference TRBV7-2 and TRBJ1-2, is GAGVSQSPSNKVTEKGKDVELRCDPISGHTALYWYRQSLGQGLEFLIYFQGNSAPDKSGLPSDRFSAERTGGSVSTLTIQRTQQEDSAVYLCASSPGAPVGYGYTFGSGTRLTVV.